The clone carrying this T cell receptor beta chain was detected once. The antigen is undetermined. This entry comes from a study of cytomegalovirus exposure and HLA in healthy donors. PCR employed 60 Vbeta and 13 Jbeta primers. Only in-frame clones appear in the TCRdb table, and some are missing; sequencing was by immunoSEQ multiplex PCR. The table shows under 150,000 clones, with roughly 80% occurring only once. Donors were nominally healthy when sampled, though unrecorded immune exposures were likely. J lost 5 bases, V lost 6 bases, and 9 bases had no gene match. This CDR3 has 15 amino acids. Germline V CDR1 and CDR2: MDHEN, SYDVKM. Study results and limitations: Cytomegalovirus association was listed for 170 or so TCR beta chains. With DRB1 most and HLA-C fewest, TCR association rates differed between HLA loci in a later analysis. Later analysis showed most CMV-associated TCR beta chains appearing HLA-restricted.

Sequencing was carried out using PBMCs. This chain links TRBV28 with TRBJ2-5; TRBD1 aligns across 10 bases. This TCR derives from a woman aged 55-75 years in good health and CMV-seronegative. The CDR3 protein is CASRTGTGEGETQYF. CDR3 DNA: TGTGCCAGCAGAACCGGGACAGGGGAAGGCGAGACCCAGTACTTC.